A selection of T cell receptor beta chains follows, all from one sample in a study of blood T cell repertoires in COVID-19. Method: immunoSEQ multiplex PCR; TCRdb's copy keeps in-frame clones and lacks some. Of over 85,000 clones listed, roughly 92% are singletons. The source material was peripheral blood. The origin of the receptors is a woman between 50 and 59 years old with COVID-19, enrolled during active disease. Each CDR3 is given with its conserved first and last residue. A D gene is named only where the DNA matches it firmly. Only some rows state a clone size, as once, few, many or a class for expanded clones.

clone size	J gene	D gene	V gene	CDR3 DNA	CDR3 protein
.	TRBJ1-1	.	TRBV27	TGTGCCAGCAGTTTAATTGGGGCTGGCACTGAAGCTTTCTTT	CASSLIGAGTEAFF
few	TRBJ2-3	TRBD1	TRBV9	TGTGCCAGCAGTAAATCCCCCAACCGGGACAGGGACGAGTATTTT	CASSKSPNRDRDEYF
.	TRBJ1-2	TRBD1	TRBV19	TGTGCCAGTAGTAGGGTTCAGGGGGCACAAGGCTACACCTTC	CASSRVQGAQGYTF
.	TRBJ1-1	.	TRBV5-6	TGTGCCAGCAGCTATTACCAGGGGAGATCTCCTGAAGCTTTCTTT	CASSYYQGRSPEAFF
few	TRBJ1-1	.	TRBV30	TGTGCCTGGACCCCAGCCTCGGGTGAAGCTTTCTTT	CAWTPASGEAFF
.	TRBJ1-4	.	TRBV20-1	TGCAGTGCTAGTCCCCAACGGGGGACTAATGAAAAACTGTTTTTT	CSASPQRGTNEKLFF
.	TRBJ2-3	.	TRBV10-3	TGTGCCATCACAGGGACTAGCACAGATACGCAGTATTTT	CAITGTSTDTQYF
once	TRBJ1-4	TRBD1	TRBV19	TGTGCCAGTAGGAAAGACAGGGATAATGAAAAACTGTTTTTT	CASRKDRDNEKLFF
few	TRBJ1-4	.	TRBV5-8	TGTGCCAGCAGCTTGATGGGCGTTGGTGAAAAACTGTTTTTT	CASSLMGVGEKLFF
.	TRBJ2-1	TRBD1	TRBV11-2	TGTGCCAGCAGCTTAGGAACATACCAGGGGGCTACAAATGAGCAGTTCTTC	CASSLGTYQGATNEQFF
.	TRBJ1-3	TRBD1	TRBV7-9	TGTGCCAGCAGCCTCCGGGACAGTAACTCTGGAAACACCATATATTTT	CASSLRDSNSGNTIYF
.	TRBJ1-6	.	TRBV11-3	TGTGCCAGCAGCCTACAGGTCGGCAATTCACCCCTCCACTTT	CASSLQVGNSPLHF
.	TRBJ1-2	.	TRBV6-1	TGTGCCAGCAGTGATGAGGAGGGCTCCGGCTATGGCTACACCTTC	CASSDEEGSGYGYTF
.	TRBJ2-2	.	TRBV3-1/TRBV3-2	TGTGCCAGCAGCCGAGTTCGAAGGGGGAAGGCCGGGGAGCTGTTTTTT	CASSRVRRGKAGELFF
.	TRBJ1-5	TRBD1	TRBV6-5	TGTGCCAGCAGCAAGGGACAGGGGGCAAGGCCCCAGCATTTT	CASSKGQGARPQHF
.	TRBJ2-3	.	TRBV9	TGTGCCAGCAGCGTAGGCAGAGATACGCAGTATTTT	CASSVGRDTQYF
.	TRBJ1-2	TRBD1	TRBV19	TGTGCCAGTAGTATAGCCGGACAGGTCTATGGCTACACCTTC	CASSIAGQVYGYTF
.	TRBJ2-7	.	TRBV27	TGTGCCAGCAGTTTACAGGGTAACGAGCAGTACTTC	CASSLQGNEQYF
.	TRBJ1-6	TRBD1	TRBV6-1	TGTGCCAGCAGTGAAACAGGGGGAGGTAATTCACCCCTCCACTTT	CASSETGGGNSPLHF
.	TRBJ1-2	.	TRBV2	TGTGCCAGCGAGGGGCGGGATGACTATGGCTACACCTTC	CASEGRDDYGYTF
.	TRBJ2-1	TRBD2	TRBV28	TGTGCCAGCTTCGACTTTAGGCTAGCGGGGGGTGTTTTCTACAATGAGCAGTTCTTC	CASFDFRLAGGVFYNEQFF
.	TRBJ1-6	TRBD1	TRBV6-2/TRBV6-3	TGTGCCAGCAGCTTGGGACAGCGATATTCACCCCTCCACTTT	CASSLGQRYSPLHF
.	TRBJ2-2	.	TRBV19	TGTGCCAGTATAACACGCCAGGGGAGCGGGGAGCTGTTTTTT	CASITRQGSGELFF
.	TRBJ2-2	.	TRBV24-1	TGTGCCACCAGTGATTGGACGGGGGAAAACACCGGGGAGCTGTTTTTT	CATSDWTGENTGELFF
once	TRBJ1-2	.	TRBV3-1/TRBV3-2	TGTGCCAGCAGCTTTGACTCGACGTGGGGCTACACCTTC	CASSFDSTWGYTF
once	TRBJ2-6	.	TRBV9	TGTGCCAGCAGCGTAGGGAGTGCTGGGGCCAACGTCCTGACTTTC	CASSVGSAGANVLTF
.	TRBJ1-3	.	TRBV11-2	TGTGCCAGCAGCTTATCCCCGACACGAGTTACAGGAAACACCATATATTTT	CASSLSPTRVTGNTIYF
.	TRBJ2-1	.	TRBV4-3	TGCGCCAGCAGCCAAGAGGTCAGTTACAATGAGCAGTTCTTC	CASSQEVSYNEQFF